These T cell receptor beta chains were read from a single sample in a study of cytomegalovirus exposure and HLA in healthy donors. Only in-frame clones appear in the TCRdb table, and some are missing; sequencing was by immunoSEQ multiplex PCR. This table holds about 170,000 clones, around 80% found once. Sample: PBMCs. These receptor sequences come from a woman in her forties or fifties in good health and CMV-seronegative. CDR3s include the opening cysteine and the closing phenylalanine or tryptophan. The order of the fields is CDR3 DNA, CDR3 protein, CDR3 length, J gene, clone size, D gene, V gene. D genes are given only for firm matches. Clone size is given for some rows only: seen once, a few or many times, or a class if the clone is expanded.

DNA: TGTGCCAGCAGTCCCAGGGGGCGGCAGTTCTTC
CDR3: CASSPRGRQFF
length: 11
J: TRBJ2-1
size: -
D: TRBD1
V: TRBV28

DNA: TGCGCCAGCAGCTATTATTCAGGGAGGAATGGCTACACCTTC
CDR3: CASSYYSGRNGYTF
length: 14
J: TRBJ1-2
size: few
D: -
V: TRBV5-1

DNA: TGTGCCAGCAGCCAAGAGTCACGGGACAGCATCTTCTACGAGCAGTACTTC
CDR3: CASSQESRDSIFYEQYF
length: 17
J: TRBJ2-7
size: -
D: TRBD1
V: TRBV14

DNA: TGTGCCAGCAGCCCCGGGACAGCCACCTACGAGCAGTACTTC
CDR3: CASSPGTATYEQYF
length: 14
J: TRBJ2-7
size: -
D: TRBD1
V: TRBV28

DNA: TGTGCCAGCAGCTACGACACCGAAGCTTTCTTT
CDR3: CASSYDTEAFF
length: 11
J: TRBJ1-1
size: -
D: -
V: TRBV7-2

DNA: TGTGCCACCACGAAAACAGGGAGTTATTATGTGCAGTACTTC
CDR3: CATTKTGSYYVQYF
length: 14
J: TRBJ2-7
size: -
D: -
V: TRBV9

DNA: TGTGCCAGCAGTGACTCGATAGGGCAGGGCTTGGAGACCCAGTACTTC
CDR3: CASSDSIGQGLETQYF
length: 16
J: TRBJ2-5
size: -
D: -
V: TRBV6-4

DNA: TGTGCCAGTAGTACCCTCGCCGGGACAGCAAACAATCAGCCCCAGCATTTT
CDR3: CASSTLAGTANNQPQHF
length: 17
J: TRBJ1-5
size: -
D: TRBD1
V: TRBV19

DNA: TGCGCCAGCAGCCGGGGACAGCAAGAGACCCAGTACTTC
CDR3: CASSRGQQETQYF
length: 13
J: TRBJ2-5
size: -
D: TRBD1
V: TRBV5-1

DNA: TGTGCCAGCAGCCCGACTAGCGGGATGGGTCGGGCCGGGGAGCTGTTTTTT
CDR3: CASSPTSGMGRAGELFF
length: 17
J: TRBJ2-2
size: -
D: TRBD2
V: TRBV28

DNA: TGTGCCAGCAGTCCCCGTGCACAGGGAACTGAAGCTTTCTTT
CDR3: CASSPRAQGTEAFF
length: 14
J: TRBJ1-1
size: -
D: -
V: TRBV27

DNA: TGTGCCAGCAGTTTAAGGGGATCTGAAGCTTTCTTT
CDR3: CASSLRGSEAFF
length: 12
J: TRBJ1-1
size: -
D: -
V: TRBV27

DNA: TGTGCCAGCAGCTTAGAGCCCCTAGCGGACCCCTACAATGAGCAGTTCTTC
CDR3: CASSLEPLADPYNEQFF
length: 17
J: TRBJ2-1
size: -
D: TRBD2
V: TRBV11-3

DNA: TGTGCCAGCAGCTTAGGACAGGGGTACACTGAAGCTTTCTTT
CDR3: CASSLGQGYTEAFF
length: 14
J: TRBJ1-1
size: -
D: TRBD1
V: TRBV11-2

DNA: TGTGCCAGCAGTTTATCCGCCCCCCGGGGACAGAGATTAAAAAACACTGAAGCTTTCTTT
CDR3: CASSLSAPRGQRLKNTEAFF
length: 20
J: TRBJ1-1
size: -
D: TRBD1
V: TRBV28

DNA: TGTGCCAGCAGCCCCCGACAGAAAACCTACGAGCAGTACTTC
CDR3: CASSPRQKTYEQYF
length: 14
J: TRBJ2-7
size: -
D: -
V: TRBV5-4

DNA: TGTGCCAGCAGGGTGGACAGTACAGAGACCCAGTACTTC
CDR3: CASRVDSTETQYF
length: 13
J: TRBJ2-5
size: once
D: -
V: TRBV2

DNA: TGTGCCTGGAGTGTAGGCAGGGGGCAAGGTGGCTACACCTTC
CDR3: CAWSVGRGQGGYTF
length: 14
J: TRBJ1-2
size: -
D: TRBD1
V: TRBV30

DNA: TGTGCTAGCAGTCGCCTGACAGGGGTTGGAGAGACCCAGTACTTC
CDR3: CASSRLTGVGETQYF
length: 15
J: TRBJ2-5
size: once
D: TRBD1
V: TRBV7-7